This TCR beta chain is drawn from a study of cytomegalovirus exposure and HLA in healthy donors. From germline, CDR1 is LNHDA and CDR2 SQIVND (reference sequence). The CDR3 is made up of 11 amino acids. The V gene lost 6 bases and the J gene lost 7 bases, with 9 bases spanning the gap. Concerning this clone itself: Its specificity is not known.

Vbeta (60) and Jbeta (13) primers were used in the PCR. In the original workflow: It was a later analysis that counted some 80 million unique TCR beta chains, of which roughly 11 million were shared. The repertoire was sequenced with immunoSEQ multiplex PCR; TCRdb's copy has only in-frame clones and lacks some. V, J and clone size are those of that table, while D and trimming were read from the DNA. The sample shows 200,000 or so clones, 82% of them seen only once. General observations from the study: Common viral pathogens (according to a later analysis) appeared linked to several of the most significant clusters. It was 164 TCR beta chains that were listed as cytomegalovirus-associated. Later analysis identified 15,000 to 20,000 TCR beta sequences associated with HLA alleles, using a false discovery rate threshold of 0.05.

The clonotype originates from a boy aged 2 to 10 in good health and CMV-seronegative. V usage is TRBV19 and J usage is TRBJ1-1, with D hard to call. Sequenced sample: PBMCs. As DNA, the CDR3 is TGTGCCAGTAGCAACTTCTTTGAAGCTTTCTTT. Protein: CASSNFFEAFF. The variable domain in full, completed from reference TRBV19 and TRBJ1-1, reads DGGITQSPKYLFRKEGQNVTLSCEQNLNHDAMYWYRQDPGQGLRLIYYSQIVNDFQKGDIAEGYSVSREKKESFPLTVTSAQKNPTAFYLCASSNFFEAFFGQGTRLTVV.